This T cell receptor beta chain emerged from a study of T-cell memory formation after mild COVID-19. At the level of the study: Among the donors, TCR clusters were largely specific to each donor.

Amplification by 5'RACE using constant-segment primers produced TCR alpha and TCR beta cDNA libraries that carried sample barcodes and UMIs. TCRdb called the 5' RACE reads again in MiXCR, with one record for every CDR3 protein. The repertoire holds 220,000 or so distinct CDR3 sequences, with 9.5% as singletons. Study observations and caveats: Memory from before infection featured some responding clones, which suggests cross-reactive memory joined.

As to this clonotype: Its specificity is not known.

J lost 7 bases, V lost 0 bases, and 13 bases had no gene match. The CDR3 sequence is 17 residues long. Per the germline V gene, CDR1 is SGDLS and CDR2 is YYNGEE. The sequence came from a man younger than 30 who had mild COVID-19 (a few samples of this study predate the infection). Cell type and time point are not known. V gene TRBV9 combines with J gene TRBJ1-2, with TRBD1 identical over 9 bases. Specimen: PBMCs or a T cell subset sorted from them (not recorded which). The DNA of the CDR3 is TGTGCCAGCAGCGTAGAAGGAGGAGGGACAGGGACGTTTGGCTACACCTTC. Amino acids: CASSVEGGGTGTFGYTF.